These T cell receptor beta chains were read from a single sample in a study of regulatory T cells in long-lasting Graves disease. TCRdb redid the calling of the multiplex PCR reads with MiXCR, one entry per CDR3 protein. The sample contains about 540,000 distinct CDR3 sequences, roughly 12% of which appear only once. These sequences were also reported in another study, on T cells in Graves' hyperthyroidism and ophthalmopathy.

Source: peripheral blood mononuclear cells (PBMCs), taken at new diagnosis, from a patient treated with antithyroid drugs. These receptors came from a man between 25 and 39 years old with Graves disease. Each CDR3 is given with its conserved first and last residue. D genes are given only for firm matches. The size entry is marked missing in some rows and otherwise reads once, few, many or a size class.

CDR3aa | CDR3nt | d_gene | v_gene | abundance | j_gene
CSASFEQTANQPQHF | TGCAGTGCTAGTTTCGAACAGACGGCCAATCAGCCCCAGCATTTT | NA | TRBV20-1 | few | TRBJ1-5
CASSLGPATYEQYF | TGTGCCAGCAGCTTAGGTCCGGCGACCTACGAGCAGTACTTC | NA | TRBV11-2 | many | TRBJ2-7
CASSQGAGSYGYTF | TGCGCCAGCAGCCAAGGTGCAGGGAGCTATGGCTACACCTTC | NA | TRBV4-1 | NA | TRBJ1-2
CASRDRGGNTEAFF | TGTGCCAGCAGGGACAGGGGTGGGAACACTGAAGCTTTCTTT | TRBD1 | TRBV2 | many | TRBJ1-1
CASSHGTSGLYNEQFF | TGCGCCAGCAGCCATGGGACTAGCGGGCTTTACAATGAGCAGTTCTTC | TRBD2 | TRBV5-1 | many | TRBJ2-1
CASSLRGTSGSYNEQFF | TGTGCCAGCAGCCTCAGAGGGACTAGCGGCTCCTACAATGAGCAGTTCTTC | TRBD2 | TRBV9 | NA | TRBJ2-1
CASSWGREETQYF | TGTGCCAGCAGTTGGGGACGGGAAGAGACCCAGTACTTC | NA | TRBV27 | many | TRBJ2-5
CASSLSPGVSYEQYF | TGTGCCAGCAGTCTCTCACCCGGAGTCTCCTACGAGCAGTACTTC | NA | TRBV27 | many | TRBJ2-7
CSVLGRNTQYF | TGCAGCGTCCTCGGGAGAAATACGCAGTATTTT | NA | TRBV29-1 | few | TRBJ2-3
CSARTGLALSSQAFF | TGCAGTGCCAGGACAGGGTTAGCCCTCAGCAGTCAAGCTTTCTTT | TRBD1 | TRBV20-1 | few | TRBJ1-1
CSARTGQGIYEQYF | TGCAGTGCTAGGACGGGACAGGGCATCTACGAGCAGTACTTC | TRBD1 | TRBV20-1 | many | TRBJ2-7
CASSFSGINAYEQYF | TGTGCCAGCAGCTTTAGCGGGATTAACGCCTACGAGCAGTACTTC | TRBD2 | TRBV7-2 | NA | TRBJ2-7
CASSLDAGGSYNEQFF | TGCGCCAGCAGCTTGGACGCGGGCGGCTCCTACAATGAGCAGTTCTTC | NA | TRBV5-1 | many | TRBJ2-1
CASSTSREGHETQYF | NA | NA | TRBV12-3/TRBV12-4 | many | TRBJ2-5
CASGLAGPSYNEQFF | TGTGCTAGTGGTTTGGCGGGGCCCTCCTACAATGAGCAGTTCTTC | NA | TRBV12-5 | many | TRBJ2-1
CASSWGVLDKNIQYF | TGCGCCAGCAGCTGGGGGGTATTGGACAAAAACATTCAGTACTTC | NA | TRBV5-1 | few | TRBJ2-4
CASSYSSGGEAFF | TGTGCCAGCAGTTACTCCTCAGGTGGAGAAGCTTTCTTT | NA | TRBV6-5 | many | TRBJ1-1
CASTQLVARYEQYF | TGTGCCAGCACCCAGCTGGTTGCTAGATACGAGCAGTACTTC | NA | TRBV2 | many | TRBJ2-7
CSVDGSNYGYTF | TGCAGCGTTGACGGGTCGAACTATGGCTACACCTTC | NA | TRBV29-1 | many | TRBJ1-2
CASRGQNYGYTF | TGTGCCAGCAGAGGGCAGAACTATGGCTACACCTTC | NA | TRBV28 | many | TRBJ1-2
CASRGDRTSDEQYF | TGTGCCAGCAGGGGGGACAGGACGTCGGACGAGCAGTACTTC | TRBD1 | TRBV12-3/TRBV12-4 | many | TRBJ2-7
CASSRGPYIQETQYF | TGTGCCAGCAGCCGAGGTCCATATATCCAAGAGACCCAGTACTTC | NA | TRBV3-1 | many | TRBJ2-5
CASRLIGDRVYF | TGTGCCAGCCGACTCATCGGGGACAGGGTTTACTTC | TRBD1 | TRBV12-3/TRBV12-4 | many | TRBJ2-4
CASSYWARQLSSYEQYF | TGTGCCAGCAGCTATTGGGCTAGGCAGCTTTCCTCCTACGAGCAGTACTTC | NA | TRBV7-2 | many | TRBJ2-7
CATSVLTSGGYNEQFF | TGTGCCACCAGTGTTCTGACTAGCGGGGGCTACAATGAGCAGTTCTTC | TRBD2 | TRBV24-1 | many | TRBJ2-1
CASAFEGTDTQYF | TGTGCCAGCGCATTTGAGGGCACAGATACGCAGTATTTT | NA | TRBV27 | many | TRBJ2-3
CASSPPLAGVRNEQFF | TGCGCCAGCAGCCCACCCCTAGCGGGAGTCAGGAATGAGCAGTTCTTC | TRBD2 | TRBV5-1 | few | TRBJ2-1
CASSEAPDRKGNTIYF | TGTGCCAGCAGTGAAGCGCCGGACAGGAAAGGAAACACCATATATTTT | TRBD1 | TRBV6-1 | many | TRBJ1-3
CATSGTGVSPLHF | TGTGCCACCTCCGGGACAGGGGTCTCACCCCTCCACTTT | TRBD1 | TRBV6-1 | few | TRBJ1-6
CACSSSSTGEYEKLFF | TGTGCCTGCAGTTCCAGCTCGACAGGGGAATATGAAAAACTGTTTTTT | TRBD1 | TRBV6-5 | few | TRBJ1-4
CSLQLELNNEQFF | TGCAGCCTCCAGTTGGAACTAAACAATGAGCAGTTCTTC | NA | TRBV29-1 | many | TRBJ2-1
CATRAVPQYF | TGTGCCACTCGAGCAGTGCCGCAGTATTTT | NA | TRBV24-1 | NA | TRBJ2-3
CAWSIEEQYF | TGTGCCTGGAGTATCGAGGAGCAGTACTTC | NA | TRBV30 | many | TRBJ2-7
CSAGSLGGGNIQYF | TGCAGTGCGGGGAGCCTCGGGGGAGGGAACATTCAGTACTTC | TRBD2 | TRBV20-1 | few | TRBJ2-4
CASSPGQTLNTEAFF | TGTGCCAGCTCACCAGGACAGACCCTAAACACTGAAGCTTTCTTT | NA | TRBV18 | NA | TRBJ1-1
CASSWSTTYEQYF | TGTGCCAGCAGCTGGTCGACGACCTACGAGCAGTACTTC | NA | TRBV7-9 | few | TRBJ2-7
CSVEDPGGNTEAFF | TGCAGCGTTGAAGACCCCGGGGGGAACACTGAAGCTTTCTTT | NA | TRBV29-1 | many | TRBJ1-1
CASMEAGNSYNEQFF | TGCGCCAGCATGGAAGCGGGGAACTCCTACAATGAGCAGTTCTTC | TRBD2 | TRBV5-1 | many | TRBJ2-1
CASSQDRKVNTEAFF | TGCGCCAGCAGCCAAGATAGGAAGGTAAACACTGAAGCTTTCTTT | NA | TRBV4-1 | NA | TRBJ1-1
CASSEAGELFF | TGTGCCAGCAGCGAGGCCGGGGAGCTGTTTTTT | NA | TRBV2 | many | TRBJ2-2
CASSEDGWEAFF | TGTGCCAGCAGTGAAGATGGGTGGGAGGCTTTCTTT | NA | TRBV2 | many | TRBJ1-1